This T cell receptor (beta chain) was sequenced during a study of blood T cell repertoires in COVID-19. For the study at large: Whether acute or convalescent, the COVID-19 samples came from the United States, Italy and Spain. T cells, B-cell-depleted T cells, or PBMCs provided the cDNA or gDNA that served as material.

As processed by the authors: For nucleated cells, counts were estimated from reference gene primer amplification. Generated by immunoSEQ multiplex PCR, the TCRdb table keeps only in-frame clones and is missing some. V, J and clone size derive from that table, while D and trimming were established from the DNA sequence. The profile covers 190,000 or so clones, with just under 90% appearing a single time and over 0.7% taken by the ten largest. V lost 7 bases to trimming and J lost 8 bases, with 21 bases between them. This CDR3 has 14 amino acids. Germline assignment: CDR1 SGHRS and CDR2 YFSETQ. The gene calls are TRBV5-1 and TRBJ1-1; a weak D match, TRBD1 (6 bases). The clonotype was recovered from a woman aged 18-30 years who had recovered from COVID-19. The sample was peripheral blood. CDR3 in DNA: TGCGCCAGCCAGTTCCAAACAGGGATGGCAGAAGCTTTCTTT. Encoded protein: CASQFQTGMAEAFF.